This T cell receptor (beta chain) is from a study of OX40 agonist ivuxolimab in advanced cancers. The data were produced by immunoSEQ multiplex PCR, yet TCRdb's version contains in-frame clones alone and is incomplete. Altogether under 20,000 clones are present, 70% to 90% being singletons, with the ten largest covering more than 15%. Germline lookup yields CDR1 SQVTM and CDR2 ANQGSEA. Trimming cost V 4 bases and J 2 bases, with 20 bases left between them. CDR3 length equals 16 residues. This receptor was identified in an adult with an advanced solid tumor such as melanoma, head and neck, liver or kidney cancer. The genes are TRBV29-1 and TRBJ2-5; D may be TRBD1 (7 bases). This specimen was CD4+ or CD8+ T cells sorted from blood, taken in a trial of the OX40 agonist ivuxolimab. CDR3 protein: CSVVLGRAGQQETQYF. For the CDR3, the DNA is TGCAGCGTTGTCTTGGGTCGGGCGGGACAGCAAGAGACCCAGTACTTC.